This T cell receptor beta chain was retrieved from a study of CD8+CD57+ T cells in acquired aplastic anemia. Study-wide context: Sorted CD4+ and CD8+ cells gave an average of approximately 3 ug of DNA. On average, healthy donors gave some 11 million reads for CD4+ cells.

The CDR3 runs 14 residues. Germline V gene sequence: CDR1 KGHDR, CDR2 SFDVKD. Study-wide results and caveats: Between the patient and control groups, CD8+ Simpson's diversity did not differ significantly. Common to patients and controls were approximately 30 CD8+ CDR3 sequences.

A word on this clonotype: Its cognate antigen is unknown. Relative to the germline gene, one junction end is altered; a read error may explain this.

Profiling of TCR beta VDJ combinations and CDR3 sequences used genomic DNA as template. TCRdb re-called the reads with MiXCR, one entry per CDR3 protein. The sample yields hundreds of thousands of distinct CDR3 sequences, about 70% seen once. What was sequenced was sorted CD4+, CD8+, or CD8+CD57+ T cells (not recorded which) from PBMCs. The chain uses TRBV24-1 and TRBJ2-7, with D perhaps TRBD1 (5 bases). This TCR came from a human donor in good health, serving as a control. CDR3 nucleotide sequence: TGTGCCACCAACCAAACGACAGTTTACTACGTTCAGAGCTTC. Protein sequence: CATNQTTVYYVQSF.